These 10 T cell receptor beta chains came from one sample sequenced in a study of blood T cell repertoires in COVID-19. Profiling relied on immunoSEQ multiplex PCR, and the TCRdb table lists in-frame clones only, not all of them. The table lists 190,000 or so clones, roughly nine tenths of them singletons. The sample was peripheral blood. The receptors here all came from a woman aged 70-85 years with acute or convalescent COVID-19.

This clone is a singleton in its sample. The V call is TRBV5-1, the J call TRBJ2-5; 12 bases map to TRBD2. CDR3 length: 16 amino acids. V lost 0 bases, J lost 5 bases, and 5 bases stayed unmatched. The germline V gene has CDR1 SGHRS and CDR2 YFSETQ. CDR3 sequence reads: CASSLEPSGGAETQYF. The CDR3 DNA reads TGCGCCAGCAGCTTGGAACCTAGCGGGGGGGCCGAGACCCAGTACTTC.

The V call is TRBV28, the J call TRBJ2-3, with 7 bases that match TRBD1. CDR3 length: 17 residues. Germline V gene data show CDR1 as MDHEN and CDR2 as SYDVKM. The junction had 18 bases not matched to a gene; V was cut back by 6 bases and J by 6 bases. DNA of the CDR3: TGTGCCAGCAGCCCCTTACCGGGACAGCAGTTAGCGGATACGCAGTATTTT. It translates to CASSPLPGQQLADTQYF.

The chain joins TRBV19 to TRBJ1-2, with a tentative D call TRBD1 (5 bases). V was clipped by 7 bases and J by 6 bases, with 12 bases between them. Germline assignment: CDR1 LNHDA and CDR2 SQIVND (reference sequence). There are 12 residues in the CDR3. The CDR3 region has the DNA TGTGCCAGTAAGCAGGGCGTGAATGGCTACACCTTC. Translation: CASKQGVNGYTF.

The chain carries TRBV27 and TRBJ2-7; TRBD2 agrees at 10 bases. Germline CDR1 and CDR2: MNHEY and SMNVEV (reference sequence). J gave up 6 bases and V 5 bases, and 7 bases lay outside the gene matches. The length of the CDR3 is 14 residues. The CDR3 nucleotides read TGTGCCAGCAGTCATCCCGGGACTAGCGCCGAGCAGTACTTC. It yields the protein CASSHPGTSAEQYF.

The rearrangement links TRBV5-1 to TRBJ2-3; 7 nucleotides line up with TRBD1. V shed 4 bases, J shed 4 bases, and the junction held 6 bases outside the gene matches. Per the germline V gene, CDR1 is SGHRS and CDR2 is YFSETQ. CDR3 size: 14 residues. CDR3 loop: CASSQGVQADTQYF. The CDR3 DNA reads TGCGCCAGCAGCCAGGGGGTTCAGGCAGATACGCAGTATTTT.

The chain combines TRBV6-5 with TRBJ2-5, with 8 bases matching TRBD1. The CDR3 length is 14 residues. Germline loops: CDR1 MNHEY, CDR2 SVGAGI. V shed 6 bases, J shed 4 bases, and the junction held 7 bases outside the gene matches. CDR3 sequence: CASRETGAGETQYF. Written as DNA, the CDR3 is TGTGCCAGCAGGGAGACAGGGGCAGGAGAGACCCAGTACTTC.

A few counts support this clone. The J gene is TRBJ2-7, the V gene TRBV18, with a possible D match to TRBD2 (6 bases). This CDR3 comprises 18 residues. Germline CDR1 KGHSH, CDR2 LQKENI. Trimming took 4 bases from V and 2 from J, leaving 24 bases between them. In DNA form, the CDR3 reads TGTGCCAGCTCACTCCGCGGTAGCGGAACTTCAATCCCCTACGAGCAGTACTTC. It is translated as CASSLRGSGTSIPYEQYF. Filled out from reference TRBV18 and TRBJ2-7, the complete variable domain reads NAGVMQNPRHLVRRRGQEARLRCSPMKGHSHVYWYRQLPEEGLKFMVYLQKENIIDESGMPKERFSAEFPKEGPSILRIQQVVRGDSAAYFCASSLRGSGTSIPYEQYFGPGTRLTVT.

This chain uses TRBV5-4 with TRBJ2-3; 7 nucleotides line up with TRBD1. The CDR3 covers 15 residues. Germline values: CDR1 SGHNT, CDR2 YYREEE (reference sequence). V shed 6 bases and J 2 bases; nucleotides not matched to a gene: 9. The CDR3, as DNA: TGTGCCAGCACCCCCCACAGGGGATTCACAGATACGCAGTATTTT. It encodes CASTPHRGFTDTQYF.

This clone was counted between two and nine times. This chain connects TRBV6-4 to TRBJ2-2; a weak D match, TRBD1 (5 bases). Trimming shortened V by 6 bases and J by 0 bases, and 5 bases separated the two germline ends. Germline V gene data show CDR1 as MRHNA and CDR2 as SNTAGT. The CDR3 totals 13 residues. CDR3 sequence: CASRQANTGELFF. CDR3 nucleotides: TGTGCCAGCAGACAGGCGAACACCGGGGAGCTGTTTTTT.

This chain uses TRBV15 with TRBJ1-5, with 7 bases matching TRBD1. This CDR3 has 15 amino acids. CDR1 and CDR2 (germline): LNHNV, YYDKDF (reference sequence). The ends lost 3 bases at V and 7 bases at J; junction bases unmatched: 9. The CDR3 region is CATSRARQGIQPQHF. The CDR3 bases are TGTGCCACCAGCAGGGCCCGACAGGGTATCCAGCCCCAGCATTTT.